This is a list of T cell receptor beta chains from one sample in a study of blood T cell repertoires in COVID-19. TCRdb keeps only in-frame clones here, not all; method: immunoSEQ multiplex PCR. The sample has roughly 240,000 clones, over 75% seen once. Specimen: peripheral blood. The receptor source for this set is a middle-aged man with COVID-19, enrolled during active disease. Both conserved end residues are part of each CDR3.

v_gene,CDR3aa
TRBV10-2,CASSESGAGMNTEAFF
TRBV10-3,CAIRNGTGGYYEQYF
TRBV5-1,CASSLERGNEKLFF
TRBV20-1,CSASPGGSGEHGYTF
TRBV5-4,CASTFGGSTQYF
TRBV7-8,CASSLGASGVNEQFF
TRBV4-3,CASSQSGTGAETQYF
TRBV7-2,CASSLDPVNTEAFF
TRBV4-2,CASSQVPLAGGTDTQYF
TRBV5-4,CASSLDQTGELFF
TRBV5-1,CASSLQEGTYGYTF
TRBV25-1,CASSEDREKLFF
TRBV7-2,CASSLQGQETQYF
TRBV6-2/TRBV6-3,CASSSFGLAGETYEQYF
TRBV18,CASSPEGNTQYF
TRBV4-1,CASSQDGGGRDTQYF
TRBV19,CASSPGTGNHF
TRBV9,CASSVDGATTDTQYF
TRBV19,CASSGTGAPYEQYF
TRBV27,CASSFTGVDGYTF
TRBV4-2,CASSQETRSYNEQFF
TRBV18,CASSPRGGNGYTF
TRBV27,CASRSGTAVTGELFF
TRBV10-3,CAISDRGLEKLFF
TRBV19,CASSIQGSGKTQYF
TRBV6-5,CASSYSTGGGEKLFF
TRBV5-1,CASSFNRDTTNYGYTF